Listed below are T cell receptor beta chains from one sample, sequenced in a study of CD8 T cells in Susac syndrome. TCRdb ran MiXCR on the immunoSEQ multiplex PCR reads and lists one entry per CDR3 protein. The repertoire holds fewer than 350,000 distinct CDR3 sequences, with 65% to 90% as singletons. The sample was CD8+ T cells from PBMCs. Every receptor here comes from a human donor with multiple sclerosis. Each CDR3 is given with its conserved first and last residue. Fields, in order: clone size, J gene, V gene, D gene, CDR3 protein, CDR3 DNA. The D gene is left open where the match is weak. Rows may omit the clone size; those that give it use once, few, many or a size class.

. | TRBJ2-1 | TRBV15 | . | CATSRDLAVPYNEQFF | TGTGCCACCAGCAGAGATTTAGCGGTTCCCTACAATGAGCAGTTCTTC
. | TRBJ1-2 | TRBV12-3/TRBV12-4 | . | CASSYRIDIYGYTF | TGTGCCAGCAGTTACCGAATAGACATCTATGGCTACACCTTC
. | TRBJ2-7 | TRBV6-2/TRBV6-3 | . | CASGPLSEQYF | TGTGCCAGCGGTCCTTTAAGCGAGCAGTACTTC
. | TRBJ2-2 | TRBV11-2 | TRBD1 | CASSPGPYSGGRTGELFF | TGTGCCAGCAGCCCAGGCCCTTACTCAGGGGGTCGCACCGGGGAGCTGTTTTTT
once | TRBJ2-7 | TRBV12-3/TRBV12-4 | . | CASSSGERSYEQYF | TGTGCCAGCAGTTCCGGGGAGCGGAGCTACGAGCAGTACTTC
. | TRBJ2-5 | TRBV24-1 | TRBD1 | CATSDVRQGAIQETQYF | TGTGCCACCAGTGATGTCAGACAGGGGGCGATCCAAGAGACCCAGTACTTC
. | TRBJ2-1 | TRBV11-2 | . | CASSLKLYSWTASHNEQFF | TGTGCCAGCAGCTTAAAACTTTATTCGTGGACTGCCTCCCACAATGAGCAGTTCTTC
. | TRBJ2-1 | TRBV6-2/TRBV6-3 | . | CASSYSTRAGEFF | TGTGCCAGCAGTTACTCCACCCGAGCGGGTGAGTTCTTC
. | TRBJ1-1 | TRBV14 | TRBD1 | CASSQDTGANTEAFF | TGTGCCAGCAGCCAAGATACAGGGGCAAACACTGAAGCTTTCTTT
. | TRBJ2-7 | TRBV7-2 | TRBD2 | CASSLEASGSSYEQYF | TGTGCCAGCAGCTTAGAGGCTAGCGGTAGCTCCTACGAGCAGTACTTC
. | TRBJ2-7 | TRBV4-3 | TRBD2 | CASSQDPLAGGFPYEQYF | TGCGCCAGCAGCCAAGACCCCCTAGCGGGAGGTTTCCCCTACGAGCAGTACTTC
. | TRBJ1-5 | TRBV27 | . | CASSLGVSNQPQHF | TGTGCCAGCAGTTTAGGGGTTAGCAATCAGCCCCAGCATTTT
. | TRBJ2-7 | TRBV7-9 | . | CASSSNRDEQYF | TGTGCCAGCAGCTCTAACAGAGACGAGCAGTACTTC
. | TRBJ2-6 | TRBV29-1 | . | CSVLGTASGANVLTF | TGCAGCGTACTCGGGACGGCCTCTGGGGCCAACGTCCTGACTTTC
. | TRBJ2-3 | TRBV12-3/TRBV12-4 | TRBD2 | CASTDIAGEATDTQYF | TGTGCCAGCACCGACATAGCGGGAGAAGCGACAGATACGCAGTATTTT
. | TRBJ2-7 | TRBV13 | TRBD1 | CASSPETGNEQYF | TGTGCCAGCAGCCCCGAGACAGGGAACGAGCAGTACTTC
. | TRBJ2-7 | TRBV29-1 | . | CSVDATGAGYEQYF | TGCAGCGTTGATGCCACGGGGGCAGGCTACGAGCAGTACTTC
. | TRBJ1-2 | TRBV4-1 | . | CASSQEDTNYGYTF | TGCGCCAGCAGCCAAGAGGACACTAACTATGGCTACACCTTC
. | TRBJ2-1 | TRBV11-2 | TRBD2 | CASSSRGESAYNEQFF | TGTGCCAGCAGCTCGCGGGGGGAGAGCGCCTACAATGAGCAGTTCTTC
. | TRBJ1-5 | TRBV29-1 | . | CSVRLGGQPQHF | TGCAGCGTTCGCCTTGGGGGACAGCCCCAGCATTTT
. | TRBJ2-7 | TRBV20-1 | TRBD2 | CSAAGREGSSYEQYF | TGCAGTGCTGCGGGCCGGGAGGGGAGCTCCTACGAGCAGTACTTC
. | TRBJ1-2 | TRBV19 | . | CASFRGDGYTF | TGTGCCAGCTTCAGGGGAGATGGCTACACCTTC
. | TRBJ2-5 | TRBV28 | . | CASTNGAYQETQYF | TGTGCCAGCACAAACGGGGCGTACCAAGAGACCCAGTACTTC
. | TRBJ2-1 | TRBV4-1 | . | CASSRSRAGDYNEQFF | TGCGCCAGCAGCCGTTCACGGGCAGGAGATTACAATGAGCAGTTCTTC
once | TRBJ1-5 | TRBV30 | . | CAWSVRQAYSNQPQHF | TGTGCCTGGAGTGTACGACAGGCCTATAGCAATCAGCCCCAGCATTTT
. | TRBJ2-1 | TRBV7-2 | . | CASTLAPNEQFF | TGTGCCAGCACCCTAGCCCCCAATGAGCAGTTCTTC
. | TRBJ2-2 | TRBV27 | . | CASTTVWGINTGELFF | TGTGCCAGCACTACGGTGTGGGGAATTAACACCGGGGAGCTGTTTTTT
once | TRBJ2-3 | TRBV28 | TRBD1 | CASSPPGQGATTDTQYF | TGTGCCAGCAGCCCTCCGGGACAGGGGGCAACCACAGATACGCAGTATTTT
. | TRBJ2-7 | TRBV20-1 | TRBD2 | CSATGSSGGYEQYF | TGCAGTGCTACCGGGAGTAGCGGGGGTTACGAGCAGTACTTC
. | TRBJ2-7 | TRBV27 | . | CASSREGEQYF | TGTGCCAGCAGTCGGGAAGGGGAGCAGTACTTC
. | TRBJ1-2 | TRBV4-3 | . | CASSQDRDTNYGYTF | TGCGCCAGCAGCCAAGACCGGGACACCAACTATGGCTACACCTTC
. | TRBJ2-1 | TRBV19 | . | CASSISPDYHQYLYNEQFF | TGTGCCAGTAGTATATCCCCGGACTACCATCAATACCTCTACAATGAGCAGTTCTTC
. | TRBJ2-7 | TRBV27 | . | CASRLLGSYEQYF | TGTGCCAGCCGCCTACTTGGGTCCTACGAGCAGTACTTC
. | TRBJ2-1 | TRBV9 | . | CASQRTTNNEQFF | TGTGCCAGTCAACGGACCACAAACAATGAGCAGTTCTTC
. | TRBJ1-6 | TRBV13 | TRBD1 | CASSLGRTGNSPLHF | TGTGCCAGCAGCTTAGGCCGGACAGGGAATTCACCCCTCCACTTT
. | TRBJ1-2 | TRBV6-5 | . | CASSYSNEGYTF | TGTGCCAGCAGTTACTCGAATGAGGGCTACACCTTC
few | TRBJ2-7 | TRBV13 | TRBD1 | CASSLGTGLYEQYF | TGTGCCAGCAGCTTAGGGACAGGGCTTTACGAGCAGTACTTC
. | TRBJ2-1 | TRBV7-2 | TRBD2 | CASSYISGLAEVPQFF | TGTGCCAGCAGCTACATATCGGGACTAGCGGAGGTCCCGCAGTTCTTC
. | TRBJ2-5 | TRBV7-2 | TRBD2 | CASSLWVAGGPGETQYF | TGTGCCAGCAGCCTATGGGTAGCGGGAGGCCCTGGAGAGACCCAGTACTTC
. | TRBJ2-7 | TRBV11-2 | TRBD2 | CASSLDGLAGIGSYEQYF | TGTGCCAGCAGCTTAGACGGGCTAGCGGGAATTGGCTCCTACGAGCAGTACTTC
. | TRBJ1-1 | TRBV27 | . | CASSLNNGLIAFF | TGTGCCAGCAGTTTAAATAACGGCCTGATTGCTTTCTTT
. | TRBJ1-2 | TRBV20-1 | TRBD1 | CSASRPLTGALYGYTF | TGCAGTGCTAGTCGACCGCTTACAGGGGCTCTCTATGGCTACACCTTC
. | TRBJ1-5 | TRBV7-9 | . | CASSLGQQDQPQHF | TGTGCCAGCAGCTTAGGGCAGCAGGATCAGCCCCAGCATTTT
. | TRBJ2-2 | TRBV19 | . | CASRHRVEWSGELFF | TGTGCCAGTAGACACAGGGTAGAATGGTCGGGGGAGCTGTTTTTT
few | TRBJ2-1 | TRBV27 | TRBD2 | CASSSPGLGYNEQFF | TGTGCCAGCAGTTCTCCGGGACTAGGTTACAATGAGCAGTTCTTC
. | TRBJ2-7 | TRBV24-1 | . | CATRGGLSYEQYF | TGTGCCACCAGGGGCGGGCTCTCCTACGAGCAGTACTTC
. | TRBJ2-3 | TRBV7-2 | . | CASSPSGTQYF | TGTGCCAGCAGCCCTTCGGGGACGCAGTATTTT
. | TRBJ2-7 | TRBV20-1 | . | CSAIDGGSLPYF | TGCAGTGCTATAGATGGTGGGAGCCTTCCCTACTTC